These T cell receptor beta chains were read from a single sample in a study of T cell responses to AZD1222 COVID-19 vaccine. Libraries were prepared by immunoSEQ multiplex PCR; TCRdb keeps only in-frame clonotypes and omits some of them. The sample includes 140,000 to 150,000 clones, about 92% of them seen just once. The specimen comprised peripheral blood, sampled on day 0 of AZD1222 vaccination. The source of these receptors is an adult in good health. CDR3s include the opening cysteine and the closing phenylalanine or tryptophan. D genes are given only for firm matches. A clone size is listed for some rows: how often the clone was seen (once, few, many), or a class if it is expanded.

J | size | V | D | DNA | CDR3
TRBJ2-5 | - | TRBV3-1/TRBV3-2 | - | TGTGCCAGCAGCCAAAGATTGATATTCCAAGAGACCCAGTACTTC | CASSQRLIFQETQYF
TRBJ2-7 | - | TRBV28 | - | TGTGCCAGCAGTATTATACAGAGCGAGCAGTACTTC | CASSIIQSEQYF
TRBJ1-2 | - | TRBV19 | TRBD1 | TGTGCCAGTAGTATCGACAGGGGGCTCAATGGCTACACCTTC | CASSIDRGLNGYTF
TRBJ1-1 | - | TRBV10-3 | TRBD1 | TGTGCCATCAGTTCCCCCCGGGACAGGAACACTGAAGCTTTCTTT | CAISSPRDRNTEAFF
TRBJ2-1 | - | TRBV4-1 | - | TGCGCCAGCAGCCCTCACGGTTACAATGAGCAGTTCTTC | CASSPHGYNEQFF
TRBJ1-5 | - | TRBV19 | - | TGTGCCAGTAGTATTGGTGGGTACAGCAATCAGCCCCAGCATTTT | CASSIGGYSNQPQHF
TRBJ2-5 | - | TRBV7-2 | TRBD1 | TGTGCCAGCAGCTCGGGACAGGTTGAAGAGACCCAGTACTTC | CASSSGQVEETQYF
TRBJ1-6 | - | TRBV18 | - | TGTGCCAGCTCACCACAGGCCAGCGGCCAGGGCAATTCACCCCTCCACTTT | CASSPQASGQGNSPLHF
TRBJ1-2 | - | TRBV18 | - | TGTGCCAGCTCCGGACTGGATCAGGGCTATGGCTACACCTTC | CASSGLDQGYGYTF
TRBJ1-2 | once | TRBV3-1/TRBV3-2 | - | TGTGCCAGCAGCCAAGATCGAGGAGAAGGAGGCTACACCTTC | CASSQDRGEGGYTF
TRBJ1-5 | - | TRBV6-5 | - | TGTGCCAGCAGTAACGCAGGGAGTCATCAGCCCCAGCATTTT | CASSNAGSHQPQHF
TRBJ2-7 | - | TRBV5-6 | - | TGTGCCAGCAGCGCGCTCTTGGACAGCGAGGGTAAAGAGCAGTACTTC | CASSALLDSEGKEQYF
TRBJ2-5 | - | TRBV7-6 | TRBD2 | TGTGCCAGCAGCTTATCAGCCGGGGGGTTTAAGACCCAGTACTTC | CASSLSAGGFKTQYF
TRBJ2-5 | - | TRBV6-6 | - | TGTGCCAGCAGTTACGGTTTGGGGAAAGAGACCCAGTACTTC | CASSYGLGKETQYF
TRBJ2-1 | - | TRBV30 | TRBD2 | TGTGCCTGGACCAAATTCGGACTAGCGGGCAATGAGCAGTTCTTC | CAWTKFGLAGNEQFF
TRBJ2-3 | - | TRBV7-7 | - | TGTGCTAGCAGCTTGGGGGACTCTAGCACAGATACGCAGTATTTT | CASSLGDSSTDTQYF
TRBJ2-2 | - | TRBV13 | - | TGTGCCAGCAGCTTGAGGGTTAGCGGCACTTCCACCGGGGAGCTGTTTTTT | CASSLRVSGTSTGELFF
TRBJ2-7 | - | TRBV6-1 | TRBD1 | TGTGCCAGCAGTGATAGGACAGGGTATCGCTACGAGCAGTACTTC | CASSDRTGYRYEQYF
TRBJ1-5 | - | TRBV6-5 | - | TGTGCCAGCAGCTTAGGGGTGTCTCAGCCCCAGCATTTT | CASSLGVSQPQHF
TRBJ2-7 | - | TRBV20-1 | - | TGCAGTGCTATACAGGGCTACGAGCAGTACTTC | CSAIQGYEQYF
TRBJ1-4 | - | TRBV7-2 | TRBD1 | TGTGCCAGCAGCTTAGTGACAGGGGGTAATGAAAAACTGTTTTTT | CASSLVTGGNEKLFF
TRBJ1-2 | - | TRBV7-9 | TRBD1 | TGTGCCAGCAGCTCCCCGGGACAGCCACAGTTGCGGGGCTACACCTTC | CASSSPGQPQLRGYTF
TRBJ1-6 | few | TRBV7-2 | - | TGTGCCAGCAGCTCACCAAATTCACCCCTCCACTTT | CASSSPNSPLHF
TRBJ1-4 | - | TRBV28 | TRBD1 | TGTGCCAGCATGTGGGGACAGGGATATAATGAAAAACTGTTTTTT | CASMWGQGYNEKLFF
TRBJ1-2 | - | TRBV28 | - | TGTGCCAGCAGTTCTCGGGTTTTTGGGGGCTACACCTTC | CASSSRVFGGYTF
TRBJ1-4 | - | TRBV6-5 | - | TGTGCCAGCAAAAGACAGGCTAATGAAAAACTGTTTTTT | CASKRQANEKLFF